Described below is a single T cell receptor beta chain sequence and its context. The antigen it recognizes is unknown. Base-call qualities are not available, and no considerably larger clone is one nucleotide away. The sample belongs to a study of shared clonotypes between healthy human individuals (dated by TCRdb to 2018 to 2021). Context from the whole study: The cohort included three men and two women between 18 and 49 years of age. For each donor, CD4 naive and CD4 memory were each given three plates, CD8 naive was given two plates, and CD8 memory was given one plate. Different laboratories and diverse techniques were used to prepare libraries and sequence TCR repertoires, to increase sequencing depth and limit assay-specific biases. Per donor, leukapheresis produced somewhere between about 0.85 and 10 billion PBMCs. To estimate repertoire size and how much clonotypes are shared between individuals, the study performed deep sequencing of blood TCR repertoires from roughly five healthy adults. The paper as a whole reports these results and caveats: Compared with non-shared clonotypes, clonotypes shared by all four sorted-subset donors had higher generation probabilities. Incomplete sequencing was indicated by rarefaction of sorted-subset datasets, despite the large sequencing depth. Naive subsets generally had larger estimated clonotype richness than memory subsets did. Sampling was restricted to blood, and TCR repertoires in tissues likely differ from the TCR repertoires found in blood. Sharing across a few donors was observed for about 4.8% of naive CD4, less than 4% of naive CD8, 2% to 2.5% of memory CD4, and roughly 0.4% of memory CD8 clonotypes. The small number of donors limited the genetic and exposure-history diversity represented. Pairwise subsampling led to the expectation that sequencing depth would affect the degree of clonotype sharing among donors.

Including cysteine and phenylalanine, the CDR3 has 13 amino acids. The only DNA kept is the CDR3, 39 bases in frame from the first base. The germline ends are 13 bases apart after V is trimmed by 9 bases and J by 1 base. Reading the germline V gene (reference sequence) gives CDR1 LNHDA and CDR2 SQIVND. Using the deep immunoSEQ assay, TCR CDR3 regions were amplified from genomic DNA by multiplex PCR. Genomic DNA extracted from each cell subset was distributed evenly over all wells of several immunoSEQ 96-well plates, and each plate served as one replicate. Each replicate PCR for sorted subsets received about 220 ng genomic DNA, equal to around 32,000 T cell genomes. The purified libraries were quantified using a Qubit 3.0 fluorometer, sized with a Bioanalyzer 2100, and then quantified again using the KAPA Library Quantification kit. A separate single-read 150-cycle Illumina NextSeq 550 flow cell was used to sequence each immunoSEQ 96-well plate. The paper's data handling went like this. Because the immunoSEQ output held only junctional sequences and lacked quality scores, the filtering could not match the filtering applied to full-length reads. To assign V/J genes and CDR3, sequences were annotated against IMGT germline references using PyIR, a Python wrapper for IgBLAST v1.9. Reads with weak V/J assignments (E-value above 1e-6), missing CDR3, stop codons, out-of-frame junctions, or ambiguous translated residues were removed. V3J clonotypes were defined as sequences sharing the same inferred V gene, J gene, and CDR3 amino acid sequence. Percentage overlap between repertoires was calculated by dividing the number of shared unique clonotypes by the size of the smaller repertoire. RTK rarefaction, the Chao1 estimator, and Recon v2.1 estimates of unobserved clonotypes were used to assess repertoire richness. Generation probabilities were computed with OLGA for all TCRbeta clonotypes obtained by the gDNA method from four donors. The immuneACCESS repertoire file appears here via TCRdb, limited to in-frame rearrangements. These files lack a portion of the clones; in checked studies, under half of the deficit traces to unresolved V genes, and the cause of the others is not known. That table supplies the V and J calls and clone size; D and trimming were determined from the DNA. Across this sample there are over a million clones, with around 97% seen only once. The ten largest clones represent about 1% of the sample.

Donors were healthy HIV-negative adults with no recently reported acute infections or vaccinations. Every donor was a Caucasian adult residing in Nashville, Tennessee, USA. Magnetic negative selection was used to enrich CD4+ T cells, after which naive cells were positively selected on CD45RA and the negative fraction became the memory subset. After blood collection by leukapheresis, PBMCs were isolated using Ficoll-Histopaque density gradient centrifugation and then cryopreserved in the vapor phase of liquid nitrogen. Purity and quantity of every magnetically sorted T cell population were checked by analytical flow cytometry. From each sorted fraction, genomic DNA was isolated and quantified by UV absorbance on a Nanodrop 2000c.

This clonotype was sampled from a young man in good health. The sequencing sample was made of naive CD4+ T cells sorted from blood. Interpreted using the paper, the cell subset or site label stands for: CD45RA+ positively selected. The chain is encoded by TRBV19 joined to TRBJ2-7, with TRBD2 as a weak D call on 6 bases. The CDR3 region has the sequence CASRRERSYEQYF. The sequenced DNA: TGTGCCAGCCGACGGGAGAGGTCCTACGAGCAGTACTTC.